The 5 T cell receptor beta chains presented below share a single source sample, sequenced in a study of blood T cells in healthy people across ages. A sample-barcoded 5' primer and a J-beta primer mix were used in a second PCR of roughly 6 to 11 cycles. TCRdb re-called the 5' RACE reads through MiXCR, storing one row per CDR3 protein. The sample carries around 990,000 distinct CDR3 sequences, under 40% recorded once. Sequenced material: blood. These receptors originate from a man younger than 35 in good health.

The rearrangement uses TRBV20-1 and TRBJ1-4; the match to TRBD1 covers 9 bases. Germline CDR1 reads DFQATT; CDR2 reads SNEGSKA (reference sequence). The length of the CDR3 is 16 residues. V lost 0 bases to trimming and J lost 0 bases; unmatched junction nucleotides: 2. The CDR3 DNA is TGCAGTGCTAGAGATCGACAGGGGGCAACTAATGAAAAACTGTTTTTT. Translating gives CSARDRQGATNEKLFF.

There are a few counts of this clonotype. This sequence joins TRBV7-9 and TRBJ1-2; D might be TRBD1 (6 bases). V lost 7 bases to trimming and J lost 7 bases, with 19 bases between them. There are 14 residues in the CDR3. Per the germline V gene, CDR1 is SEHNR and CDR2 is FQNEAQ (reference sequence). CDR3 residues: CASNNEYREGGYTF. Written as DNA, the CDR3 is TGTGCCAGCAACAATGAGTACAGGGAGGGTGGCTACACCTTC.

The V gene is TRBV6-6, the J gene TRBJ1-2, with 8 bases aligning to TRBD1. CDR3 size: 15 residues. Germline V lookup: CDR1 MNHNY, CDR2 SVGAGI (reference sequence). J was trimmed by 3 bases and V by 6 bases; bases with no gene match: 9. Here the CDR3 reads CASSLRGRADYGYTF. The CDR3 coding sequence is TGTGCCAGCAGCCTCAGGGGGCGAGCAGACTATGGCTACACCTTC.

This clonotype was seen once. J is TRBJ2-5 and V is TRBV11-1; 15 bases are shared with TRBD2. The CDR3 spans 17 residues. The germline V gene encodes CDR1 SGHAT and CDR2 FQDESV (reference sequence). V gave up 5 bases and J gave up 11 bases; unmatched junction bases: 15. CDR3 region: CASSALGLAGGPNEQYF. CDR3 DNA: TGTGCCAGCAGCGCACTCGGACTAGCGGGGGGGCCTAATGAGCAGTACTTC. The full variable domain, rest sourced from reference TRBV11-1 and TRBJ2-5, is EAEVAQSPRYKITEKSQAVAFWCDPISGHATLYWYRQILGQGPELLVQFQDESVVDDSQLPKDRFSAERLKGVDSTLKIQPAELGDSAMYLCASSALGLAGGPNEQYFGPGTRLLVL.

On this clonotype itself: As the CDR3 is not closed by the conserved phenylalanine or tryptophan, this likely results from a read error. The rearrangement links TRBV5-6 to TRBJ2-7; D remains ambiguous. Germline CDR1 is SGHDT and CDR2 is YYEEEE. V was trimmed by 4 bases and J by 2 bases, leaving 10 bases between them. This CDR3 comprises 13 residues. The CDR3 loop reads CASSQVSTYEQYS. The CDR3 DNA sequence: TGTGCCAGCAGCCAGGTCAGCACCTACGAGCAGTACTCC.